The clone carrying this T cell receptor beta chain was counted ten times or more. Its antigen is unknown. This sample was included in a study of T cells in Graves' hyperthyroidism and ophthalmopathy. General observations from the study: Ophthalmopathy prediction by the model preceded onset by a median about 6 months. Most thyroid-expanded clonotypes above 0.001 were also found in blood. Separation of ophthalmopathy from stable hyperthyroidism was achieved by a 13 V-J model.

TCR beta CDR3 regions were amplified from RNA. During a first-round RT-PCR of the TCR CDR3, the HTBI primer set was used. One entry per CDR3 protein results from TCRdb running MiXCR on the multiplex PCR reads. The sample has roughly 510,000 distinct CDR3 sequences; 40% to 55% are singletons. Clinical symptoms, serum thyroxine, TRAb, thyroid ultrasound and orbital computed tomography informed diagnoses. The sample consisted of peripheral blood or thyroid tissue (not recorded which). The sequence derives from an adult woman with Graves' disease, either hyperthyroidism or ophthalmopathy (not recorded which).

The CDR3 DNA follows: TGTGCCAGCAGTGGGAGGACTAGTCCCCAGTACTTC. It encodes CASSGRTSPQYF. The V and J genes are TRBV6-2 or TRBV6-3 and TRBJ2-5; 7 bases are a match to TRBD2. CDR1 is MNHEY, CDR2 SVGEGT, per germline. This CDR3 spans 12 amino acids. V lost 5 bases, J lost 9 bases, and 6 bases stayed unmatched.